These 15 T cell receptor beta chains were sequenced from one sample in a study of blood T cell repertoires in COVID-19. Using immunoSEQ multiplex PCR, the repertoire was profiled, and TCRdb retains in-frame clones only, with some absent. Of about 170,000 clones in the sample, around 82% were seen once. Sequencing input: peripheral blood. These receptors all stem from a woman of 80 years or more with acute or convalescent COVID-19.

The rearrangement links TRBV6-4 to TRBJ2-1, with 10 bases identical to TRBD1. This CDR3 has 15 amino acids. CDR1 and CDR2 (germline): MRHNA, SNTAGT. Trimming at V came to 5 bases and at J to 7 bases, leaving 8 bases not matched to a gene. The CDR3 loop is CASSKHRGQGNEQFF. CDR3 DNA: TGTGCCAGCAGTAAACATAGGGGACAGGGGAATGAGCAGTTCTTC.

This sequence joins TRBV30 and TRBJ1-1; TRBD1 agrees at 9 bases. The germline V gene encodes CDR1 GTSNPN and CDR2 SVGIG (reference sequence). CDR3 length: 12 amino acids. J was trimmed by 5 bases and V by 7 bases; bases with no gene match: 5. CDR3 sequence (DNA): TGTGCCTCGGTACAGGGGGCAACTGAAGCTTTCTTT. Amino acids: CASVQGATEAFF.

In this sample, this clone turned up once. This chain connects TRBV7-9 to TRBJ2-7; 10 bases line up with TRBD1. The germline gives CDR1 SEHNR, CDR2 FQNEAQ (reference sequence). This CDR3 is built from 15 residues. The junction had 6 bases not matched to a gene; V was cut back by 5 bases and J by 2 bases. The CDR3 DNA follows: TGTGCCAGCAGCAAAACCGGGACAGGGGCCTACGAGCAGTACTTC. Residues: CASSKTGTGAYEQYF.

The gene calls are TRBV19 and TRBJ2-3, with D possibly being TRBD2 (7 bases). This CDR3 is built from 15 residues. Germline V gene data show CDR1 as LNHDA and CDR2 as SQIVND (reference sequence). V was cut by 1 base and J by 5 bases, with 13 bases left in between. CDR3 in amino acids: CASSIAAGAGDTQYF. The CDR3 bases are TGTGCCAGTAGTATAGCGGCGGGGGCCGGAGATACGCAGTATTTT. Supplemented by reference TRBV19 and TRBJ2-3, the full variable domain reads DGGITQSPKYLFRKEGQNVTLSCEQNLNHDAMYWYRQDPGQGLRLIYYSQIVNDFQKGDIAEGYSVSREKKESFPLTVTSAQKNPTAFYLCASSIAAGAGDTQYFGPGTRLTVL.

This chain links TRBV9 with TRBJ1-1; TRBD1 aligns across 7 bases. There are 18 residues in the CDR3. V shed 0 bases, J shed 7 bases, and the junction held 18 bases outside the gene matches. Germline CDR1 reads SGDLS; CDR2 reads YYNGEE. The CDR3 reads CASSVGASRQGRLLEAFF. DNA for the CDR3: TGTGCCAGCAGCGTAGGTGCCTCCCGACAGGGCCGACTTCTTGAAGCTTTCTTT.

V usage is TRBV25-1 and J usage is TRBJ1-2; D is perhaps TRBD1 (6 bases). Germline V lookup: CDR1 MGHDK, CDR2 SYGVNS. The CDR3 is 15 residues long. V was pared by 6 bases and J by 8 bases, with 22 bases between. The CDR3 nucleotides read TGTGCCAGCAGAGAAAGCAGGGGTGTAAGGGACGGCTACACCTTC. Amino acid sequence: CASRESRGVRDGYTF.

The chain recombines TRBV5-8 with TRBJ1-1; the D is unclear. There are 15 residues in the CDR3. Germline-derived CDR1 and CDR2 are SGHTS and YDEGEE. V dropped 6 bases and J dropped 0 bases, with 15 bases sitting between them. The CDR3, as DNA: TGTGCCAGCAACACCCTAGGCGGGGTGAACACTGAAGCTTTCTTT. It codes for CASNTLGGVNTEAFF. Full variable domain (missing parts from reference TRBV5-8 and TRBJ1-1): EAGVTQSPTHLIKTRGQQATLRCSPISGHTSVYWYQQALGLGLQFLLWYDEGEERNRGNFPPRFSGRQFPNYSSELNVNALELEDSALYLCASNTLGGVNTEAFFGQGTRLTVV.

This rearrangement joins TRBV7-8 to TRBJ1-5, with unresolved D. V gave up 1 base and J gave up 5 bases, with 6 bases separating them. The CDR3 covers 13 residues. Germline V gene sequence: CDR1 SGHVS, CDR2 FQNEAQ. For the CDR3, the DNA is TGTGCCAGCAGCTTAGGTGGAGATCAGCCCCAGCATTTT. Translation gives CASSLGGDQPQHF.

This clone came up once. Distinct nucleotide sequences in the sample also encode this CDR3. This chain connects TRBV29-1 to TRBJ2-7, with D perhaps TRBD1 (6 bases). CDR1 and CDR2 from the germline V gene are SQVTM and ANQGSEA. V lost 7 bases and J 4 bases, leaving 11 bases between the germline ends. This CDR3 is built from 11 residues. The CDR3 DNA is TGCAGCGCAGGGGCAGGGTACGAGCAGTACTTC. Amino acids: CSAGAGYEQYF.

The chain combines TRBV30 with TRBJ1-2; D ambiguous. The CDR3 extends over 12 amino acids. With 2 bases removed from V and 5 bases from J, the gap between germline ends came to 9 bases. Germline values: CDR1 GTSNPN, CDR2 SVGIG (reference sequence). The CDR3 DNA follows: TGTGCCTGGAGTCCGACATTATATGGCTACACCTTC. This gives the protein CAWSPTLYGYTF.

The rearrangement uses TRBV5-6 and TRBJ2-7; unclear D gene. This CDR3 spans 12 amino acids. Germline values: CDR1 SGHDT, CDR2 YYEEEE. V lost 1 base, J lost 4 bases, and 6 bases lay in between. Here the CDR3 DNA reads TGTGCCAGCAGCTTGAGCAGGTACGAGCAGTACTTC. Encoded protein: CASSLSRYEQYF.

The chain has TRBV7-2 and TRBJ2-2; the D gene is possibly TRBD1 (5 bases). This CDR3 region has 13 residues. Trimming took 3 bases from V and 5 from J, leaving 7 bases between them. Germline V CDR1 and CDR2: SGHTA, FQGNSA. Here the CDR3 DNA reads TGTGCCAGCAGCTTGGGGCATACCGGGGAGCTGTTTTTT. This translates into CASSLGHTGELFF. Together with reference TRBV7-2 and TRBJ2-2, the CDR3 gives the full variable domain: GAGVSQSPSNKVTEKGKDVELRCDPISGHTALYWYRQSLGQGLEFLIYFQGNSAPDKSGLPSDRFSAERTGGSVSTLTIQRTQQEDSAVYLCASSLGHTGELFFGEGSRLTVL.

The rearrangement uses TRBV3-1 (or the pseudogene TRBV3-2) and TRBJ1-6, with 9 bases lining up with TRBD1. CDR1 and CDR2 from the germline V gene are LGHDT and YNNKEL (reference sequence). J lost 6 bases, V lost 2 bases, and 8 bases had no gene match. CDR3 length: 17 amino acids. The CDR3 bases are TGTGCCAGCAGCCAATTCCCCCCGGGACAGGGTAATTCACCCCTCCACTTT. It encodes CASSQFPPGQGNSPLHF.

Comments on this clone: The identical CDR3 is also encoded by other nucleotide sequences in the sample. The gene calls are TRBV19 and TRBJ2-3; 9 nucleotides line up with TRBD1. CDR3 size: 15 residues. Germline CDR1 is LNHDA and CDR2 is SQIVND (reference sequence). The V and J ends lost 4 bases and 1 base, in that order; junction bases with no gene match: 3. The CDR3 bases are TGTGCCAGTAGTAAGACAGGGGGGGGCACAGATACGCAGTATTTT. Amino acids: CASSKTGGGTDTQYF.

The V gene is TRBV6-2 or TRBV6-3, the J gene TRBJ1-1, with D perhaps matching TRBD1 (5 bases). V was cut by 6 bases and J by 2 bases, with 22 bases left in between. The CDR3 is 17 amino acids. The germline V gene encodes CDR1 MNHEY and CDR2 SVGEGT. This chain's CDR3 is CASSLLTPRGANTEAFF. For the CDR3, the DNA is TGTGCCAGCAGCCTACTGACCCCGCGGGGCGCAAACACTGAAGCTTTCTTT.